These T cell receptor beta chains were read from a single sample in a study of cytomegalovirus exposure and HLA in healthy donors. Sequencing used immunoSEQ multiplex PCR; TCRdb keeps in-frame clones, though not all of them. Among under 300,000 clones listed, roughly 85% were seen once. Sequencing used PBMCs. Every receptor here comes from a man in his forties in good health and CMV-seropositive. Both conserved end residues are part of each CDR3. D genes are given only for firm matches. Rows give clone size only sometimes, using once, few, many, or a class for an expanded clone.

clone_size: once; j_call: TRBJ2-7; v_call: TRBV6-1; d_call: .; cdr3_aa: CASSDPGLRSYEQYF; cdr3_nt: TGTGCCAGCAGTGACCCGGGACTCCGCTCCTACGAGCAGTACTTC
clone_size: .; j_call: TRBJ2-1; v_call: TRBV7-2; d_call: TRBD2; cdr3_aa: CASSSNGLAGPGDEQFF; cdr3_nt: TGTGCCAGCAGCTCCAATGGCCTAGCGGGGCCGGGGGATGAGCAGTTCTTC
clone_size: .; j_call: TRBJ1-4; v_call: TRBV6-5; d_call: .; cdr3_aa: CASSYEGFNEKLFF; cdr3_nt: TGTGCCAGCAGTTACGAGGGTTTTAATGAAAAACTGTTTTTT
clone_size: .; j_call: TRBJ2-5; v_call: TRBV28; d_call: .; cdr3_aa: CASSYPGETQYF; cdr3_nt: TGTGCCAGCAGTTATCCGGGAGAGACCCAGTACTTC
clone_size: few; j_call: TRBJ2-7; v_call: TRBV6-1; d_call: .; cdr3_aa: CASSELVRGLDEQYF; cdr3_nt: TGTGCCAGCAGTGAATTGGTCAGGGGCTTGGACGAGCAGTACTTC
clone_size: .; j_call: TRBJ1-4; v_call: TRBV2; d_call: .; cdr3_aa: CASSDQGIYEKLFF; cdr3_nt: TGTGCCAGCAGTGATCAGGGTATCTATGAAAAACTGTTTTTT
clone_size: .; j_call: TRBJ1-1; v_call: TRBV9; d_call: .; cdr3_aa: CASSATSGNTEAFF; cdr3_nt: TGTGCCAGCAGCGCAACCTCAGGGAACACTGAAGCTTTCTTT
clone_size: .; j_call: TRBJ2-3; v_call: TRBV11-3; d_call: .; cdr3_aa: CASSLQGSTDTQYF; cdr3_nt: TGTGCCAGCAGCTTACAGGGAAGCACAGATACGCAGTATTTT
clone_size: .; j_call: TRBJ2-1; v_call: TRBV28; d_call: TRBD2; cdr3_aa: CASSYSGTYNEQFF; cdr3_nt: TGTGCCAGCAGTTATAGCGGGACCTACAATGAGCAGTTCTTC
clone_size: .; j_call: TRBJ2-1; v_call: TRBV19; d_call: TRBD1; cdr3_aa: CASSLTGETYNEQFF; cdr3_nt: TGTGCCAGTAGCCTGACAGGGGAAACCTACAATGAGCAGTTCTTC
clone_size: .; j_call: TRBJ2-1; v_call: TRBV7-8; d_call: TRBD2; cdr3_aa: CASSTNGWAGGSSYNEQFF; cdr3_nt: TGTGCCAGCAGCACAAATGGATGGGCGGGAGGGAGCTCCTACAATGAGCAGTTCTTC
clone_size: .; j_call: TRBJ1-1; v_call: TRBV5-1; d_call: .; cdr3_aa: CASSLTRGNAEAFF; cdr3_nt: TGCGCCAGCAGCTTGACCAGGGGAAACGCTGAAGCTTTCTTT
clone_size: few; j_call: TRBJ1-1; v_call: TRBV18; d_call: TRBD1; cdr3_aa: CASSSAGQGREAFF; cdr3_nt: TGTGCCAGCTCATCAGCGGGACAGGGAAGGGAAGCTTTCTTT
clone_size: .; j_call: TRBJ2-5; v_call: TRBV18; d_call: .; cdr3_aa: CASSPRQGQETQYF; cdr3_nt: TGTGCCAGCTCACCACGGCAGGGCCAAGAGACCCAGTACTTC
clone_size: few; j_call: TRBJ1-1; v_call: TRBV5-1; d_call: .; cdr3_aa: CASSLVWGQNTEAFF; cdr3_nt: TGCGCCAGCAGCTTGGTCTGGGGACAGAACACTGAAGCTTTCTTT
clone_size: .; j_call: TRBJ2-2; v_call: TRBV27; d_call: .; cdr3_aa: CASRSGWDTGELFF; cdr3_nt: TGTGCCAGCAGGTCAGGGTGGGACACCGGGGAGCTGTTTTTT
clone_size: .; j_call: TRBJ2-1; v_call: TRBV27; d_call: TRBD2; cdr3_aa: CASSLSVGEGPYNEQFF; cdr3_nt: TGTGCCAGCAGTTTGTCAGTAGGGGAGGGGCCCTACAATGAGCAGTTCTTC
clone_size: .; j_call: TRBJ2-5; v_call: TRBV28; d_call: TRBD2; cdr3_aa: CASTDPRLAGLAQYF; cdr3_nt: TGTGCCAGCACCGATCCGAGACTAGCCGGGCTGGCCCAGTACTTC
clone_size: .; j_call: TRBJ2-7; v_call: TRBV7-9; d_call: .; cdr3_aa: CASSLTRDYEQYF; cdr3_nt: TGTGCCAGCAGCTTAACCCGGGACTACGAGCAGTACTTC
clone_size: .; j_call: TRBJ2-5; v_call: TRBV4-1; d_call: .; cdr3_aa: CASSPGAQETQYF; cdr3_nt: TGCGCCAGCAGCCCAGGGGCCCAAGAGACCCAGTACTTC
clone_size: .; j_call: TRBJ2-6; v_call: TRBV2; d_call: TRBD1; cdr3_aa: CASNPSGTGISSGANVLTF; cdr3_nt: TGTGCCAGCAACCCATCCGGGACAGGGATATCCTCTGGGGCCAACGTCCTGACTTTC
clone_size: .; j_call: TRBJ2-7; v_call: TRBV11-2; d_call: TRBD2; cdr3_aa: CASSRPTGGGRRSYEQYF; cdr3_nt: TGTGCCAGCAGCAGACCCACCGGGGGCGGGAGGCGCTCCTACGAGCAGTACTTC
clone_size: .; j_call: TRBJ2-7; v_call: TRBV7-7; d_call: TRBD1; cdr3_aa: CASSRRTGYREQYF; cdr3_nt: TGTGCTAGCAGCCGTAGGACAGGGTATCGCGAGCAGTACTTC
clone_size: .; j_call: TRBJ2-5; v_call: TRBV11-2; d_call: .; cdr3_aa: CASSLSGYQETQYF; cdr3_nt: TGTGCCAGCAGCTTAAGCGGTTACCAAGAGACCCAGTACTTC
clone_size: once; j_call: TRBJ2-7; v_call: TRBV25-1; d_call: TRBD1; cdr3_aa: CASSEGQVVEQYF; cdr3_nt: TGTGCCAGCAGTGAGGGACAGGTTGTCGAGCAGTACTTC
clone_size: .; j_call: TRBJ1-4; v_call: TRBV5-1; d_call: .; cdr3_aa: CASSLDLGPTNEKLFF; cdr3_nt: TGCGCCAGCAGCTTGGATCTGGGGCCAACTAATGAAAAACTGTTTTTT
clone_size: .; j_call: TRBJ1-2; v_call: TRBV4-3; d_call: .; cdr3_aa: CASSQDISYGYTF; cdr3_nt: TGCGCCAGCAGCCAAGATATTAGCTATGGCTACACCTTC
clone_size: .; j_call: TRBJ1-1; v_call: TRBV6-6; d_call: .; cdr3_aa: CASTPSMGGRSEAFF; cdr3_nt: TGTGCCAGCACCCCTTCGATGGGGGGGCGCTCTGAAGCTTTCTTT
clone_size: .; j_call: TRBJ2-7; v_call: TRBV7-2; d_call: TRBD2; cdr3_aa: CASRSASGNIYEQYF; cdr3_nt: TGTGCCAGCAGATCGGCTAGCGGGAACATATACGAGCAGTACTTC
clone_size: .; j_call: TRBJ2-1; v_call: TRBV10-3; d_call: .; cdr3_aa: CAISGSEGIEQFF; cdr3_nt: TGTGCCATCAGTGGTAGCGAAGGGATTGAGCAGTTCTTC
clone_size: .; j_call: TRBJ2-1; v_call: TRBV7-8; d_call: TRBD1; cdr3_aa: CASSLSGTGYNEQFF; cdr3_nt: TGTGCCAGCAGCTTAAGTGGGACAGGCTACAATGAGCAGTTCTTC
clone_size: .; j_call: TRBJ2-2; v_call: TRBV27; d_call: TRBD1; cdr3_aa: CASSHRDRATGELFF; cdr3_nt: TGTGCCAGCAGTCACCGGGACAGGGCCACCGGGGAGCTGTTTTTT
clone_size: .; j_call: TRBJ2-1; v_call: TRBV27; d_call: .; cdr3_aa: CASRPGTNSYNEQFF; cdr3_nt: TGTGCCAGCAGGCCGGGTACAAACTCCTACAATGAGCAGTTCTTC
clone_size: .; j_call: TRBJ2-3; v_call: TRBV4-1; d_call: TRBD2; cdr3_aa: CASSQGGTNTDTQYF; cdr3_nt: TGCGCCAGCAGCCAGGGGGGGACTAACACAGATACGCAGTATTTT
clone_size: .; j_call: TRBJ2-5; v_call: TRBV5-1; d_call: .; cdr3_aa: CASSLGGEETQYF; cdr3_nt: TGCGCCAGCAGCTTGGGGGGGGAAGAGACCCAGTACTTC
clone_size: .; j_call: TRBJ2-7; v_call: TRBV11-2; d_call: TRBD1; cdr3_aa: CASSLPPGQGYEQYF; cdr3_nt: TGTGCCAGCAGCTTACCTCCGGGACAGGGATACGAGCAGTACTTC
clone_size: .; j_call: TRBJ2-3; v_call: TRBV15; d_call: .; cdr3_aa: CATSREVDTQYF; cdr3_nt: TGTGCCACCAGCCGGGAAGTAGATACGCAGTATTTT
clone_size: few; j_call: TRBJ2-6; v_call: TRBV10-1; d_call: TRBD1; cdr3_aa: CASSDGTGSGANVLTF; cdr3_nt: TGCGCCAGCAGTGATGGGACAGGGTCTGGGGCCAACGTCCTGACTTTC
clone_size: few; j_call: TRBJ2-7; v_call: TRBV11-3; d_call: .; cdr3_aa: CASSTGHLYEQYF; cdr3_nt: TGTGCCAGCAGCACCGGACACCTATACGAGCAGTACTTC
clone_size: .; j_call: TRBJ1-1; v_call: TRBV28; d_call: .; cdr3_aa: CASTPFPGLTEAFF; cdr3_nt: TGTGCCAGCACCCCCTTCCCAGGGCTCACTGAAGCTTTCTTT
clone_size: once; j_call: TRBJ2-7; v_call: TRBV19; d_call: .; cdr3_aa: CASKGWQGVSYEQYF; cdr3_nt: TGTGCCAGTAAGGGGTGGCAGGGCGTTTCCTACGAGCAGTACTTC
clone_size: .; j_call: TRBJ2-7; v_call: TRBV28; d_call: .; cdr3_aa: CASSLEGFLYEQYF; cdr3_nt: TGTGCCAGCAGTTTGGAGGGGTTTCTCTACGAGCAGTACTTC
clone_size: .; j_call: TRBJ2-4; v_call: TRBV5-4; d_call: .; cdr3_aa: CASSPDSNIQYF; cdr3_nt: TGTGCCAGCAGCCCTGACTCTAACATTCAGTACTTC
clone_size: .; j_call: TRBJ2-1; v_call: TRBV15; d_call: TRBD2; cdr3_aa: CATSSTPKISGLAEHEQFF; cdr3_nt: TGTGCCACCAGCAGCACCCCTAAGATATCGGGACTAGCCGAACATGAGCAGTTCTTC
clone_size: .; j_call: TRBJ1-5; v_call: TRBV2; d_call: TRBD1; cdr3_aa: CASSVEGARNQPQHF; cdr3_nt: TGTGCCAGCAGTGTAGAGGGGGCCCGCAATCAGCCCCAGCATTTT
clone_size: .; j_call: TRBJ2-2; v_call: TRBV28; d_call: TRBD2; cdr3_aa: CASSLGLAGTGELFF; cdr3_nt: TGTGCCAGCAGTTTAGGGCTAGCGGGAACCGGGGAGCTGTTTTTT
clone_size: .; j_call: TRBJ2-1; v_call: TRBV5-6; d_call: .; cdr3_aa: CASSLALAIGNEQFF; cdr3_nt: TGTGCCAGCAGCTTGGCCCTAGCGATTGGGAATGAGCAGTTCTTC
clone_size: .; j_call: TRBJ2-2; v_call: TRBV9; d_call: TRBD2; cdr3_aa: CASSLTSVTVYGELFF; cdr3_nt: TGTGCCAGCAGCCTGACTAGCGTGACAGTTTACGGGGAGCTGTTTTTT
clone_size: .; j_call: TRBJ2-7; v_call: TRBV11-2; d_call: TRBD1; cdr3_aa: CASSIGTDYEQYF; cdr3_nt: TGTGCCAGCAGCATCGGGACAGATTACGAGCAGTACTTC
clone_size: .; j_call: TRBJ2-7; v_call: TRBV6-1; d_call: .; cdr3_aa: CASAAARMSVGEQYF; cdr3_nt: TGTGCCAGCGCCGCCGCACGAATGTCTGTCGGCGAGCAGTACTTC
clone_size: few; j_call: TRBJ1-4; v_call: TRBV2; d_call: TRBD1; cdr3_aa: CASSDSRGQSNEKLFF; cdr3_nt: TGTGCCAGCAGTGACAGTAGGGGACAGTCTAATGAAAAACTGTTTTTT
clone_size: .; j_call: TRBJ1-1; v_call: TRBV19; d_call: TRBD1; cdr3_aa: CASSRNRGTEAFF; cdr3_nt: TGTGCCAGTAGTCGTAACAGGGGCACTGAAGCTTTCTTT
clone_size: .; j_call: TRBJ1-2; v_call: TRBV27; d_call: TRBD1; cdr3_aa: CASSFAGGGYGYTF; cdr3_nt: TGTGCCAGCAGTTTCGCAGGGGGCGGCTATGGCTACACCTTC